Listed below are T cell receptor beta chains from one sample, sequenced in a study of T cell responses to AZD1222 COVID-19 vaccine. Assay: immunoSEQ multiplex PCR; the TCRdb copy retains only in-frame clones and omits some. This table holds around 150,000 clones, 80% to 95% found once. The source material was peripheral blood, sampled 28 days after the second AZD1222 dose. These receptor sequences come from an adult who received the AZD1222 COVID-19 vaccine. CDR3s include the opening cysteine and the closing phenylalanine or tryptophan.

v_gene	CDR3aa
TRBV2	CASSGGPREQYF
TRBV25-1	CASSDGWGTGTYEQYF
TRBV7-9	CASSLSGSSYEQYF
TRBV7-7	CASSPDRVGTGELFF
TRBV6-1	CASKKGAHEQYF
TRBV19	CASSRGQSPSTDTQYF
TRBV18	CASSTQGNTEAFF
TRBV4-2	CASSQDMKGYDYGYTF
TRBV29-1	CSVVSQGINEQFF
TRBV12-5	CASGLGRQGGDTGELFF
TRBV2	CASNSGGGVRDTQYF
TRBV16	CASSQLGRGVDGYTF
TRBV7-8	CASSLNRGGGSHYGYTF
TRBV7-3	CASRGAGKGDTQYF
TRBV4-2	CASSPRLAGEGFMETQYF
TRBV4-3	CASSPDPSPNYGYTF
TRBV5-6	CASSSDPRGTEAFF
TRBV2	CASKSEYEQYF
TRBV14	CASSQGHPYSGNTIYF
TRBV3-1/TRBV3-2	CASSQRTSGLTDTQYF
TRBV6-2/TRBV6-3	CASSRNRGNSPLHF
TRBV7-3	CASSLWGQGAPDTQYF